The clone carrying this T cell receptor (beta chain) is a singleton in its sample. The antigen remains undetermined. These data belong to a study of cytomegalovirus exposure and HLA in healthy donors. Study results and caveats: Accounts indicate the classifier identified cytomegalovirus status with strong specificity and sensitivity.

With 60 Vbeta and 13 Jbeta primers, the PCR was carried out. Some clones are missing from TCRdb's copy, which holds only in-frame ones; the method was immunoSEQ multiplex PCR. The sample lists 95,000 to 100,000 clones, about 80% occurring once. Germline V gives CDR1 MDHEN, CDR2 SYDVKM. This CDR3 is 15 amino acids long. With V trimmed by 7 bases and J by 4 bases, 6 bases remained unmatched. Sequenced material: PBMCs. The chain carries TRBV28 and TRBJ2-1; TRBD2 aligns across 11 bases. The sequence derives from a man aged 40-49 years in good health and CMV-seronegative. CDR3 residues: CASTSASGRYNEQFF. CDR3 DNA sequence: TGTGCCAGCACTTCGGCTAGCGGGAGGTACAATGAGCAGTTCTTC. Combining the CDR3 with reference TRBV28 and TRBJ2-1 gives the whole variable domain DVKVTQSSRYLVKRTGEKVFLECVQDMDHENMFWYRQDPGLGLRLIYFSYDVKMKEKGDIPEGYSVSREKKERFSLILESASTNQTSMYLCASTSASGRYNEQFFGPGTRLTVL.